This T cell receptor (beta chain) is drawn from a study of shared T cell receptors in the human thymus. Measured with immunoSEQ multiplex PCR; TCRdb has only the in-frame clones, and not every one. The data show 550,000 to 800,000 clones, with 70% to 90% seen just once and more than 0.008% held by the top ten. Germline assignment: CDR1 SGDLS and CDR2 YYNGEE. The CDR3 totals 15 residues. V was cut by 1 base and J by 6 bases, with 16 bases left in between. In addition, the sample was reused for a study of human thymus T cells. That study reports: Donation came from healthy Finnish infants having corrective surgery for congenital heart defects. Thymic resections from corrective heart surgery supplied the tissue. Apparent bias marked the V and J gene usage of thymic and blood repertoires. Related reports documented highly overlapping thymic repertoires among unrelated individuals.

Input material: thymocytes. The genes are TRBV9 and TRBJ1-2, with D possibly being TRBD1 (5 bases). This sequence was found in a girl under three years old with a congenital heart defect. The CDR3 DNA is TGTGCCAGCAGCGTAATCCGGGACCGCGGGAATGGCTACACCTTC. This gives the protein CASSVIRDRGNGYTF.